These 7 T cell receptor beta chains were all obtained from the same sample, sequenced in a study of T cell repertoires in cytomegalovirus infection. MiXCR, run by TCRdb on the reads, gives a single entry per CDR3 protein. The sample consists of some 940,000 distinct CDR3 sequences, approximately 31% of them appearing once. The antigens of these receptors remain unknown. This sample comprised cultured CD8+ T cells from PBMCs, obtained from culture after CMV antigen stimulation. All receptors come from a human donor in good health (CMV status not recorded). Some clones in this sample may be carry-over from other donors' samples.

The sample holds one count of this clonotype. This sequence may be a read error, since a much larger clone differs from it by one base. This sequence joins TRBV7-2 and TRBJ1-3; D is unresolved. V dropped 1 base and J dropped 0 bases, with 7 bases sitting between them. The CDR3 has 15 residues. Per the germline V gene, CDR1 is SGHTA and CDR2 is FQGNSA. The CDR3 loop reads CASSLEEDSGNTIYF. CDR3 bases: TGTGCCAGCAGCTTAGAAGAGGACTCTGGAAACACCATATATTTT.

This clonotype was seen a few times. The chain employs TRBV6-5 and TRBJ1-2; the D gene is possibly TRBD1 (5 bases). Trimming shortened V by 5 bases and J by 4 bases, and 14 bases separated the two germline ends. The CDR3 runs to 14 residues. The germline CDR1 and CDR2 sequences are MNHEY and SVGAGI. CDR3 nucleotides: TGTGCCAGCAGTGTCGACAGTCTACGCTATGGCTACACCTTC. Protein product: CASSVDSLRYGYTF.

The rearrangement links TRBV5-5 to TRBJ1-5; 7 nucleotides align to TRBD1. The trim removed 4 bases at V and 4 bases at J, leaving 8 bases unmatched. This CDR3 is built from 15 residues. In germline, CDR1 is SGHKS, CDR2 YYEKEE (reference sequence). This chain's CDR3 is CASSVARDSNQPQHF. CDR3 bases: TGTGCCAGCAGCGTTGCCCGGGACAGTAATCAGCCCCAGCATTTT.

The chain couples TRBV27 to TRBJ2-3; 14 positions match TRBD2. This CDR3 contains 17 residues. V trimming: 5 bases; J trimming: 6 bases; junction bases outside the gene matches: 10. Germline CDR1 and CDR2: MNHEY and SMNVEV (reference sequence). Here the CDR3 DNA reads TGTGCCAGCAGTCCCCGGGGACTAGCGGGGGCGAGGGATACGCAGTATTTT. Translation: CASSPRGLAGARDTQYF.

This clonotype was seen more than once but under ten times. The chain combines TRBV7-9 with TRBJ2-7; tentatively, D is TRBD1 (6 bases). Trimming stripped 4 bases from V and 4 bases from J, with 14 bases between. Germline values: CDR1 SEHNR, CDR2 FQNEAQ (reference sequence). The CDR3 is 14 amino acids. The CDR3: CASSSRDKSYEQYV. Here the CDR3 DNA reads TGTGCCAGCAGCTCCCGGGACAAAAGTTACGAGCAGTACGTC.

About this clonotype itself: A much larger clone lies one base from this, so it may be a read error. V gene TRBV18 combines with J gene TRBJ2-5; the D is unclear. There are 14 residues in the CDR3. Germline CDR1 KGHSH, CDR2 LQKENI. Here the CDR3 DNA reads TGTACCAGCTCACCTTCCCTGGGACAAGAGACCCAGTACTTC. It specifies CTSSPSLGQETQYF.

V gene TRBV7-9 combines with J gene TRBJ2-5, with D maybe TRBD1 (5 bases). The CDR3 is 15 amino acids. Germline CDR1 SEHNR, CDR2 FQNEAQ (reference sequence). V lost 5 bases and J lost 5, with 18 bases in between. CDR3 nucleotide sequence: TGTGCCAGCAGCCACCGCAGGGTTTTGGGGGAGACCCAGTACTTC. Translated: CASSHRRVLGETQYF.